Following are 20 T cell receptor beta chains from one sample sequenced in a study of T cells in Graves' hyperthyroidism and ophthalmopathy. Regions amplified from RNA transcripts were the TCR beta CDR3 regions. An initial round of RT-PCR targeting the TCR CDR3 relied on the HTBI primer set. Using its own MiXCR run on the multiplex PCR reads, TCRdb lists one record per CDR3 protein. Of 650,000 to 750,000 distinct CDR3 sequences listed, 14% were seen once; the top ten hold 9.5% to 13%. Material: blood. The receptors originated from a woman in her late teens or twenties with Graves' hyperthyroidism.

This chain links TRBV30 with TRBJ2-5; 13 bases are shared with TRBD2. Losses at the gene ends were 3 bases for V and 7 bases for J; bases not matched to a gene: 11. The CDR3 spans 16 residues. CDR1 is GTSNPN and CDR2 is SVGIG in the germline V gene (reference sequence). CDR3 sequence (DNA): TGTGCCTGGAGACTAGCGGGAGGGCCGGGTGGTGGGACCCAGTACTTC. This codes for CAWRLAGGPGGGTQYF. Combining the CDR3 with reference TRBV30 and TRBJ2-5 gives the whole variable domain SQTIHQWPATLVQPVGSPLSLECTVEGTSNPNLYWYRQAAGRGLQLLFYSVGIGQISSEVPQNLSASRPQDRQFILSSKKLLLSDSGFYLCAWRLAGGPGGGTQYFGPGTRLLVL.

This clonotype was detected many times. The genes are TRBV11-2 and TRBJ2-7, with TRBD2 matching over 7 bases. This CDR3 contains 15 residues. Germline CDR1 SGHAT, CDR2 FQNNGV. V lost 2 bases, J lost 4 bases, and 8 bases stayed unmatched. This chain's CDR3 is CASSLRPSGVYEQYF. CDR3 nucleotides: TGTGCCAGCAGCTTAAGGCCTAGCGGCGTTTACGAGCAGTACTTC.

As to this clonotype: One junction end disagrees with the germline gene, perhaps due to a read error. This chain joins TRBV20-1 and TRBJ2-1, with TRBD2 identical over 10 bases. CDR3 length equals 16 residues. Looked up from germline, CDR1 is DFQATT and CDR2 is SNEGSKA (reference sequence). The CDR3 loop is CSARALSSGSYNEQSF. CDR3 in DNA: TGCAGTGCACGAGCCCTTTCTAGCGGGAGTTACAATGAGCAGTCCTTC.

This chain links TRBV20-1 with TRBJ2-4; D tentatively reads TRBD1 or TRBD2 (5 bases each). Trimming left V 6 bases short and J 0 bases short, with 12 bases between. Per germline, CDR1 DFQATT and CDR2 SNEGSKA (reference sequence). This CDR3 has 14 amino acids. The CDR3 protein is CSATKGTAKNIQYF. CDR3 nucleotides: TGCAGTGCAACCAAAGGGACAGCCAAAAACATTCAGTACTTC.

There are a few counts of this clonotype. The genes are TRBV6-1 and TRBJ1-6; no firm D call. This CDR3 is built from 15 residues. V was shortened by 6 bases and J by 5 bases, with 14 bases between the two germline ends. CDR1 is MNHNS and CDR2 is SASEGT in the germline V gene. In nucleotides, the CDR3 is TGTGCCAGCAGCGCATCCCGGCTCGATAATTCACCCCTCCACTTT. It yields the protein CASSASRLDNSPLHF.

This clonotype came up many times. The chain combines TRBV28 with TRBJ1-1; D is possibly TRBD1 (5 bases). Per the germline V gene, CDR1 is MDHEN and CDR2 is SYDVKM. V was pared by 5 bases and J by 3 bases, with 22 bases between. CDR3 length equals 17 residues. CDR3: CASSPRGRGMGYTEAFF. DNA of the CDR3: TGTGCCAGCAGTCCCCGAGGTAGGGGCATGGGATACACTGAAGCTTTCTTT.

This clonotype was seen a few times. This sequence joins TRBV9 and TRBJ2-1; D ambiguous. Germline V gene data show CDR1 as SGDLS and CDR2 as YYNGEE. The length of the CDR3 is 15 residues. The V end was cut by 0 bases, the J end by 0 bases, with 7 bases between. CDR3 in amino acids: CASSVAGNSYNEQFF. In DNA, the CDR3 is TGTGCCAGCAGCGTAGCAGGAAACTCCTACAATGAGCAGTTCTTC. Drawing the rest from reference TRBV9 and TRBJ2-1, the complete variable domain is DSGVTQTPKHLITATGQRVTLRCSPRSGDLSVYWYQQSLDQGLQFLIQYYNGEERAKGNILERFSAQQFPDLHSELNLSSLELGDSALYFCASSVAGNSYNEQFFGPGTRLTVL.

This clonotype was seen repeatedly, ten times or more. The chain carries TRBV24-1 and TRBJ2-1; D remains ambiguous. Per the germline V gene, CDR1 is KGHDR and CDR2 is SFDVKD. There are 13 residues in the CDR3. Trimming removed 0 bases at V and 8 bases at J, with 7 bases between. The CDR3 spells CATSDLRADEQFF. The CDR3 bases are TGTGCCACCAGTGATTTGCGGGCGGATGAGCAGTTCTTC.

This clonotype was seen at least ten times. The chain is built from TRBV5-8 and TRBJ2-1; tentatively, D is TRBD1 (6 bases). V shed 5 bases and J shed 6 bases, with 15 bases lying between them. The CDR3 totals 14 residues. The germline V gene encodes CDR1 SGHTS and CDR2 YDEGEE. The CDR3, as DNA: TGTGCCAGCAGGGCCGCAGGGGCGTCCAATGAGCAGTTCTTC. It is translated as CASRAAGASNEQFF.

This clonotype was counted a few times. The rearrangement joins TRBV12-3 or TRBV12-4 to TRBJ2-5, with TRBD2 identical over 8 bases. V shed 6 bases and J 0 bases; nucleotides not matched to a gene: 9. This CDR3 has 16 amino acids. In DNA, the CDR3 is TGTGCCAGCAGAAAAGGGCTAGCGGGTTACCAAGAGACCCAGTACTTC. This codes for CASRKGLAGYQETQYF.

This clonotype showed up many times. This chain uses TRBV7-8 with TRBJ2-1, with D perhaps TRBD1 or TRBD2 (5 bases each). The germline CDR1 and CDR2 sequences are SGHVS and FQNEAQ. The CDR3 loop spans 17 amino acids. V gave up 6 bases and J gave up 0 bases, with 18 bases separating them. The CDR3: CASSTTIWGSSYNEQFF. CDR3 sequence (DNA): TGTGCCAGCAGTACCACAATATGGGGGAGCTCCTACAATGAGCAGTTCTTC.

This clonotype turned up a few times. The V call is TRBV6-1, the J call TRBJ2-7, with 8 bases that match TRBD2. This CDR3 is 13 amino acids long. The V gene's germline CDR1 is MNHNS and CDR2 SASEGT. Losses at the gene ends were 6 bases for V and 3 bases for J; bases not matched to a gene: 4. CDR3 nucleotide sequence: TGTGCCAGCAGCAGCGGGAGCCTCTACGAGCAGTACTTC. Residues: CASSSGSLYEQYF.

This chain uses TRBV19 with TRBJ1-4; D unresolved. This CDR3 is 16 amino acids long. The germline V and J ends were trimmed by 2 bases and 8 bases, with 18 bases remaining between them. CDR1 LNHDA and CDR2 SQIVND come from the germline V gene (reference sequence). CDR3 nucleotides: TGTGCCAGTAGTATACGAGGGCGTCGGGGAGGAGAAAAACTGTTTTTT. Protein: CASSIRGRRGGEKLFF.

Of note for this clonotype: A junction boundary mismatches the germline segment, possibly from a read error. This chain connects TRBV6-2 or TRBV6-3 to TRBJ2-2, with D tentatively TRBD2 (5 bases). The CDR3 consists of 13 residues. Germline assignment: CDR1 MNHEY and CDR2 SVGEGT. CDR3 DNA sequence: TGTGCCAGTGGAGCCGCTAACACCGGGGAGCTGTCTTTT. Its protein is CASGAANTGELSF.

This clonotype was seen more than once but under ten times. The chain carries TRBV7-9 and TRBJ2-1; 8 nucleotides match TRBD1. This CDR3 region has 15 residues. Trimming took 1 base from V and 7 from J; bases not matched to a gene: 6. Germline V gene sequence: CDR1 SEHNR, CDR2 FQNEAQ (reference sequence). The CDR3 nucleotides read TGTGCCAGCAGCTTAGTGGGAGACAGGGGTAATGAGCAGTTCTTC. As protein: CASSLVGDRGNEQFF.

The J gene is TRBJ1-1, the V gene TRBV19; no clear D gene. Trimming left V 5 bases short and J 10 bases short, with 14 bases between. CDR3 length: 12 amino acids. Germline values: CDR1 LNHDA, CDR2 SQIVND (reference sequence). For the CDR3, the DNA is TGTGCCAGTAGTCCGGAGGGAGAAGGAGCTTTCTTT. Its protein product is CASSPEGEGAFF.

In regard to this clonotype: A much larger clone lies one base from this, so it may be a read error. The J gene is TRBJ2-7, the V gene TRBV6-5; 9 nucleotides match TRBD1. Trimming removed 2 bases from V and 3 bases from J; junction bases left unmatched: 5. CDR1 and CDR2 from the germline V gene are MNHEY and SVGAGI. The CDR3 sequence is 15 residues long. The CDR3 DNA follows: TGTGCCAGCAGTTACGCCGGGACAGGGAGCTACGAGCAGTACTTC. This gives the protein CASSYAGTGSYEQYF.

The rearrangement links TRBV20-1 to TRBJ1-2; D might be TRBD1 (5 bases). The CDR3 covers 12 residues. V was trimmed by 4 bases and J by 2 bases, leaving 8 bases between them. CDR1 and CDR2 (germline): DFQATT, SNEGSKA (reference sequence). The CDR3: CSATYRNYGYTF. CDR3 coding DNA: TGCAGTGCTACCTACAGGAACTATGGCTACACCTTC.

At least ten counts were recorded for this clonotype. The V call is TRBV7-2, the J call TRBJ2-3; no clear D gene. The V gene lost 3 bases and the J gene lost 6 bases, with 13 bases spanning the gap. The germline CDR1 and CDR2 sequences are SGHTA and FQGNSA. This CDR3 has 14 amino acids. DNA of the CDR3: TGTGCCAGCAGCTTTCGGTCCCAATCGGATACGCAGTATTTT. Its translation: CASSFRSQSDTQYF. Full variable domain (missing parts from reference TRBV7-2 and TRBJ2-3): GAGVSQSPSNKVTEKGKDVELRCDPISGHTALYWYRQSLGQGLEFLIYFQGNSAPDKSGLPSDRFSAERTGGSVSTLTIQRTQQEDSAVYLCASSFRSQSDTQYFGPGTRLTVL.

This clonotype has a count of ten or more. V is TRBV30 and J is TRBJ2-6, with TRBD2 as a possible D gene (5 bases). Germline V gene lookup returns CDR1 GTSNPN and CDR2 SVGIG (reference sequence). This CDR3 has 13 residues. V was pared by 4 bases and J by 2 bases, with 6 bases between. CDR3 in DNA: TGTGCCTGGAAACTAGCTGGGGCCAACGTCCTGACTTTC. Its translation is CAWKLAGANVLTF.